This paragraph reports one T cell receptor (beta chain). Assay used: immunoSEQ multiplex PCR; TCRdb lists only in-frame clones, some missing. Altogether about 300,000 clones are present, approximately 90% being singletons, with the ten largest covering about 2.2%. Germline V gives CDR1 MNHEY, CDR2 SMNVEV (reference sequence). J gave up 5 bases and V 5 bases, and 5 bases lay outside the gene matches. The CDR3 loop spans 13 amino acids. This specimen belongs to a study of blood T cell repertoires in COVID-19. What was sequenced was peripheral blood. The genes are TRBV27 and TRBJ1-1; 7 bases agree with TRBD1. This clonotype was sampled from a woman aged 30 to 39 with COVID-19, enrolled during active disease. The CDR3 is CASSTQGETEAFF. CDR3 DNA: TGTGCCAGCAGTACCCAGGGGGAGACTGAAGCTTTCTTT.